This T cell receptor beta chain was found in a study of shared clonotypes between healthy human individuals. Study-level information: A donor's plate count was three for CD4 naive and three for CD4 memory; CD8 naive had two and CD8 memory one.

As for this clone: The antigen is undetermined.

V trimming: 6 bases; J trimming: 0 bases; junction bases outside the gene matches: 5. The CDR3 has 15 residues. Germline CDR1 and CDR2: SGHRS and YFSETQ. Only in-frame clones appear in the TCRdb table, and some are missing; sequencing was by immunoSEQ multiplex PCR. Of 2 million to 2.5 million clones listed, 95% are singletons. It was into CD45RA+ naive and CD45RA-negative memory subsets that the CD4+ cells were split. Study findings and constraints: For naive CD4 cells, roughly 5% of clonotypes were shared across a handful of donors. Read depth was anticipated to influence clonotype sharing among donors.

This TCR derives from a man aged 18 to 29 in good health. The chain employs TRBV5-1 and TRBJ2-2, with 7 bases identical to TRBD1. Sequenced: naive CD4+ T cells sorted from blood. The subset was: CD45RA+ positively selected. The CDR3 reads CASTPGTANTGELFF. The DNA of the CDR3 is TGCGCCAGCACCCCCGGGACAGCGAACACCGGGGAGCTGTTTTTT.